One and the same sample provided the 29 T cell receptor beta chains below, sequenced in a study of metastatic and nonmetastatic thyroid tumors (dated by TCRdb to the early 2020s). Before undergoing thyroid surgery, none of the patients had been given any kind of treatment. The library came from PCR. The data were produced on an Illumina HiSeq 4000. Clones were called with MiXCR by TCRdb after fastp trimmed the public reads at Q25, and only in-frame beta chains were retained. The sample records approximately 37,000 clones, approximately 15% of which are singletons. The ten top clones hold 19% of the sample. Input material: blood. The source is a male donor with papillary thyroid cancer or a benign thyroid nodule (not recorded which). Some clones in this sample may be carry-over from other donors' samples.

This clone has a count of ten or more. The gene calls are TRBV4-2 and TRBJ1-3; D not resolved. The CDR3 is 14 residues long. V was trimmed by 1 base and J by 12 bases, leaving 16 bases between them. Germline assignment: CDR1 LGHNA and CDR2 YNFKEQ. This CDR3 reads CASSQAQSAGGIYF. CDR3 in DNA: TGTGCCAGCAGCCAAGCCCAATCAGCGGGAGGCATATATTTT.

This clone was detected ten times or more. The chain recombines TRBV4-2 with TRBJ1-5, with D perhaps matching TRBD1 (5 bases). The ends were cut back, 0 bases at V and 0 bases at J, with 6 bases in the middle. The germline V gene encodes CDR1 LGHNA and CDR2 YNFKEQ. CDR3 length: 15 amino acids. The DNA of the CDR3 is TGTGCCAGCAGCCAAGAAGGACATAGCAATCAGCCCCAGCATTTT. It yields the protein CASSQEGHSNQPQHF.

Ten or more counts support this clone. This CDR3 is CAISGSGRNYNEQFF. CDR3 DNA sequence: TGTGCCATCAGTGGGTCAGGCAGAAATTACAATGAGCAGTTCTTC. The rearrangement links TRBV10-3 to TRBJ2-1; D gene unclear. CDR1 is ENHRY, CDR2 SYGVKD, per germline. The CDR3 is 15 residues long. V was trimmed by 4 bases and J by 4 bases, leaving 14 bases between them.

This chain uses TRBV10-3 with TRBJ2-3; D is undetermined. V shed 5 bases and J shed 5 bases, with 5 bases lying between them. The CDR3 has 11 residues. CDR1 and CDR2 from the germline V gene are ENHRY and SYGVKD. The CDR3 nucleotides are TGTGCCATCAGTTACGGAGATACGCAGTATTTT. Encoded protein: CAISYGDTQYF.

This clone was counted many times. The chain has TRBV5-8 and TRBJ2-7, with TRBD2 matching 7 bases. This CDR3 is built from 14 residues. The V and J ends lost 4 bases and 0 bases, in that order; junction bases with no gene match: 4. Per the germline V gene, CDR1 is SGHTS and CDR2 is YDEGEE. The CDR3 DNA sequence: TGTGCCAGCAGCCCTAGCGGCCTCTCCTACGAGCAGTACTTC. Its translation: CASSPSGLSYEQYF.

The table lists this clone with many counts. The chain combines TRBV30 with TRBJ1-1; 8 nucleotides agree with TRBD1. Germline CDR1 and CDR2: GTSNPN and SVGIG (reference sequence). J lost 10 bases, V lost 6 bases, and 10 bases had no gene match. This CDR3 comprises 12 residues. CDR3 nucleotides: TGTGCCTGTTATACAGGGGGTCGTCTAGCTTTCTTT. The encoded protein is CACYTGGRLAFF.

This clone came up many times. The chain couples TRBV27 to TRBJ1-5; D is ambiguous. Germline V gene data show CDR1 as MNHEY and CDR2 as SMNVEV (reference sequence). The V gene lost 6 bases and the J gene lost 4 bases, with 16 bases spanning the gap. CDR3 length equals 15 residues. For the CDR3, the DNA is TGTGCCAGCAGAAAGGGCGGGGTCCAGAATCAGCCCCAGCATTTT. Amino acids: CASRKGGVQNQPQHF.

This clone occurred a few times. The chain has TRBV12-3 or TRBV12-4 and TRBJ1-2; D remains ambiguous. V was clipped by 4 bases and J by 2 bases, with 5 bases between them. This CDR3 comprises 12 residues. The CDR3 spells CASSYRNYGYTF. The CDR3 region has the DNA TGTGCCAGCAGTTATAGAAACTATGGCTACACCTTC.

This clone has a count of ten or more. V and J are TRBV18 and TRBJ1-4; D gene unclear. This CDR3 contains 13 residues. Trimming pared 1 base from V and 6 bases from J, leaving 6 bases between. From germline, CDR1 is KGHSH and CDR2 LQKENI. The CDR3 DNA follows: TGTGCCAGCTCACCACGGGGAGATGAAAAACTGTTTTTT. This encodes CASSPRGDEKLFF. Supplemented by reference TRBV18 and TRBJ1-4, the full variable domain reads NAGVMQNPRHLVRRRGQEARLRCSPMKGHSHVYWYRQLPEEGLKFMVYLQKENIIDESGMPKERFSAEFPKEGPSILRIQQVVRGDSAAYFCASSPRGDEKLFFGSGTQLSVL.

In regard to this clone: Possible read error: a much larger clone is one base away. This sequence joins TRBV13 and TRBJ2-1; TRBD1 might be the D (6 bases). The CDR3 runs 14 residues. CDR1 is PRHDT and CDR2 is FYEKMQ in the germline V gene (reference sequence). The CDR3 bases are TGTGCCATCAGCCTCCGCGACCAGGGGAGTGAGCAGTTCTTC. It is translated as CAISLRDQGSEQFF.

This CDR3 reads CAWSAEIGAKNIQYF. The CDR3 region has the DNA TGTGCCTGGAGTGCTGAAATAGGGGCCAAAAACATTCAGTACTTC. The rearrangement joins TRBV30 to TRBJ2-4; no firm D call. The V and J ends lost 1 base and 1 base respectively, with 11 bases between them. Germline V CDR1 and CDR2: GTSNPN, SVGIG (reference sequence). The CDR3 is made up of 15 amino acids.

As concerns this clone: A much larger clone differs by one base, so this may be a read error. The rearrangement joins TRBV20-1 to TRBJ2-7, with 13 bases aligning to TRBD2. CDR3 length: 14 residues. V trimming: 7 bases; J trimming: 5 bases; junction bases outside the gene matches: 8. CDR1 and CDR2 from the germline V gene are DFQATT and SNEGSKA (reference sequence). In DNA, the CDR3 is TGCAGTGTTACCGCACTAGCGGGAGGGGACGAGCAGTACTTC. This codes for CSVTALAGGDEQYF.

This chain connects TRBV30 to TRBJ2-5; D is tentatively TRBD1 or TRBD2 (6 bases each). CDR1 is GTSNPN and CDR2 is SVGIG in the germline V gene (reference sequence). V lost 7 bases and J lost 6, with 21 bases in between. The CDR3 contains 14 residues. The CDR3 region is CAFRGGQGVQTQYF. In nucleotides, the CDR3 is TGTGCCTTCCGAGGGGGGCAGGGCGTGCAGACCCAGTACTTC.

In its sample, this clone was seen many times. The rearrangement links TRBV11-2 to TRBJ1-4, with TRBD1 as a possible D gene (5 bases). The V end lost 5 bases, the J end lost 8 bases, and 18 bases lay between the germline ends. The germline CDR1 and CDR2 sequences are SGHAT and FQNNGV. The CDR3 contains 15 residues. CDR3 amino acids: CASSLGGQFNEKLFF. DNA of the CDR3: TGTGCCAGCAGCCTCGGGGGTCAATTCAACGAAAAACTGTTTTTT.

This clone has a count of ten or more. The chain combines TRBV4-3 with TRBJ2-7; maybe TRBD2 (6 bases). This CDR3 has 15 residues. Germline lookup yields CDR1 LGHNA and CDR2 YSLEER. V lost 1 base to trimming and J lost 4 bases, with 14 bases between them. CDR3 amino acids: CASSQGRGIAYEQYF. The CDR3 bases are TGCGCCAGCAGCCAAGGTCGGGGGATCGCTTACGAGCAGTACTTC.

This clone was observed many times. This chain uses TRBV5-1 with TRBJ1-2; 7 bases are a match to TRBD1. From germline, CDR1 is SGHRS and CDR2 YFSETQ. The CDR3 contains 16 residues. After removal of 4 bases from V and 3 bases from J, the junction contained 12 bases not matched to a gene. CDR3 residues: CASSRTTGSGYYGYTF. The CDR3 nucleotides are TGCGCCAGCAGCAGGACGACAGGGTCCGGATACTATGGCTACACCTTC.

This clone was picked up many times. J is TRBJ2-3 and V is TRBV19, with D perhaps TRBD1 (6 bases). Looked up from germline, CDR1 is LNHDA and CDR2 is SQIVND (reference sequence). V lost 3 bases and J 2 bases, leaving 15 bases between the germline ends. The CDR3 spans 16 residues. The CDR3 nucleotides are TGTGCCAGTAGTATCTTAGGGGCAGGGGACACAGATACGCAGTATTTT. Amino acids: CASSILGAGDTDTQYF.

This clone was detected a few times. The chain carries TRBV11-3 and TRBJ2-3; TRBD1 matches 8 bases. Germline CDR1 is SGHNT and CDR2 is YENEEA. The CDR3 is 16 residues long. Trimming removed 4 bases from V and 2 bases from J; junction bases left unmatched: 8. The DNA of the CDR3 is TGTGCCAGCAGCTACGCCGGGACAGGTCCCACAGATACGCAGTATTTT. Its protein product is CASSYAGTGPTDTQYF.

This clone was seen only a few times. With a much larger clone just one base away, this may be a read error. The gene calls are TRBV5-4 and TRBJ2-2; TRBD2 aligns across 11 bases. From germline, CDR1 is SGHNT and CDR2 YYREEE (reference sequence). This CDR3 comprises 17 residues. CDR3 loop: CASSFSLSGRDTGEPFF. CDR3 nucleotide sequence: TGTGCCAGCAGCTTCAGTCTTAGCGGGAGGGACACCGGGGAGCCGTTTTTT. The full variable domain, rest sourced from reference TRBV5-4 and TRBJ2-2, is ETGVTQSPTHLIKTRGQQVTLRCSSQSGHNTVSWYQQALGQGPQFIFQYYREEENGRGNFPPRFSGLQFPNYSSELNVNALELDDSALYLCASSFSLSGRDTGEPFFGEGSRLTVL.

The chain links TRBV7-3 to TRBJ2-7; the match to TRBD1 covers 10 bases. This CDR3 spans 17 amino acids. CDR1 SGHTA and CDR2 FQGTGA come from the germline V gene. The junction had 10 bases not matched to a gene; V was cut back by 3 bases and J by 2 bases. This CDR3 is CASSFSTLTGGTYEQYF. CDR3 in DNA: TGTGCCAGCAGCTTCTCCACTTTGACAGGGGGCACCTACGAGCAGTACTTC. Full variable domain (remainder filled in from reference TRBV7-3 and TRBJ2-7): GAGVSQTPSNKVTEKGKYVELRCDPISGHTALYWYRQSLGQGPEFLIYFQGTGAADDSGLPNDRFFAVRPEGSVSTLKIQRTERGDSAVYLCASSFSTLTGGTYEQYFGPGTRLTVT.

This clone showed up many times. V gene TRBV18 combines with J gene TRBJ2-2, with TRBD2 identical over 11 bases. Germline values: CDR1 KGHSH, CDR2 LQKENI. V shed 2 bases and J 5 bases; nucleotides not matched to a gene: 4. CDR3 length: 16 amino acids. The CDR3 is CASSPKASGRTGELFF. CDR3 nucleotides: TGTGCCAGCTCACCAAAGGCTAGCGGGAGGACCGGGGAGCTGTTTTTT.

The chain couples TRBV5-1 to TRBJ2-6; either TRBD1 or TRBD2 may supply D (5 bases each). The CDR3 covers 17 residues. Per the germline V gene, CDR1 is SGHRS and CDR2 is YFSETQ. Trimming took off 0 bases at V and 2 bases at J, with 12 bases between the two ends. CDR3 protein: CASSLVGTQAGANVLTF. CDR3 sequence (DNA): TGCGCCAGCAGCTTGGTTGGGACGCAGGCTGGGGCCAACGTCCTGACTTTC.

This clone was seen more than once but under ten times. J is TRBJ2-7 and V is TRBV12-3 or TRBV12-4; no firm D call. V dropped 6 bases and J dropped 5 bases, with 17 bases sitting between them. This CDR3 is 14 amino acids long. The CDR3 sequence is CASSPSYGGDEQYF. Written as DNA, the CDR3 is TGTGCCAGCAGCCCCTCCTACGGTGGTGACGAGCAGTACTTC.

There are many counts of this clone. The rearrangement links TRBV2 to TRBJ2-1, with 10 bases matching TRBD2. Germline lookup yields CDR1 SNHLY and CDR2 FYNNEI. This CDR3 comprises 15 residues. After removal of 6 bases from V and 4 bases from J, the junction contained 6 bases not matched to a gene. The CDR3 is CASRGIAGGYNEQFF. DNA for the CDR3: TGTGCCAGCAGAGGGATAGCGGGAGGTTACAATGAGCAGTTCTTC.

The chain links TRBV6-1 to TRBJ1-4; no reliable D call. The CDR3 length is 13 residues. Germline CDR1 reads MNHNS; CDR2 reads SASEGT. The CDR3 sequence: CASWLVANEKLFF. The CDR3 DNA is TGTGCTAGTTGGTTGGTAGCTAATGAAAAACTGTTTTTT.

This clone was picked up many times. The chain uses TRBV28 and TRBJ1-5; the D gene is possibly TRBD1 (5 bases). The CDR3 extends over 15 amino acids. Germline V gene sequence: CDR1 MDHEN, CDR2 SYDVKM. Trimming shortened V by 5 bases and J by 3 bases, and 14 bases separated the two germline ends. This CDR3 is CASSLTLQANQPQHF. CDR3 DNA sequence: TGTGCCAGCAGTCTTACCCTACAGGCCAATCAGCCCCAGCATTTT. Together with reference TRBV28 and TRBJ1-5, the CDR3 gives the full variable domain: DVKVTQSSRYLVKRTGEKVFLECVQDMDHENMFWYRQDPGLGLRLIYFSYDVKMKEKGDIPEGYSVSREKKERFSLILESASTNQTSMYLCASSLTLQANQPQHFGDGTRLSIL.

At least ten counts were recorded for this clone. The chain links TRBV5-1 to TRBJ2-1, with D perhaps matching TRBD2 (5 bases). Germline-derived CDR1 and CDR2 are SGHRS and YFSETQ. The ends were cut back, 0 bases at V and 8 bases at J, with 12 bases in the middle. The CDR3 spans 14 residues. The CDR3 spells CASSLGVLGDEQFF. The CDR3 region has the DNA TGCGCCAGCAGCTTGGGGGTCCTGGGAGATGAGCAGTTCTTC. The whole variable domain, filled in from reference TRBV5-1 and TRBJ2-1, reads KAGVTQTPRYLIKTRGQQVTLSCSPISGHRSVSWYQQTPGQGLQFLFEYFSETQRNKGNFPGRFSGRQFSNSRSEMNVSTLELGDSALYLCASSLGVLGDEQFFGPGTRLTVL.

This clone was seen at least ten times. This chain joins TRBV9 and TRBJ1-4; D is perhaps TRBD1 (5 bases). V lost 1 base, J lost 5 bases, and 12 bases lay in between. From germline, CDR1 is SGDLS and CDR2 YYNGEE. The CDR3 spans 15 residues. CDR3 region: CASSVYQGSNEKLFF. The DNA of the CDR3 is TGTGCCAGCAGCGTATATCAGGGTTCCAATGAAAAACTGTTTTTT.

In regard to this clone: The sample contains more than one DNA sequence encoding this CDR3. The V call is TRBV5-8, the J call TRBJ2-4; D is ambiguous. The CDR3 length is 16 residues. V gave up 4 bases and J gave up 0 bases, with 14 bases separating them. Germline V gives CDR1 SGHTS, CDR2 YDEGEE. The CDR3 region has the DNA TGTGCCAGCAGCCCGGGCGATCGGCTAGCCAAAAACATTCAGTACTTC. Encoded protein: CASSPGDRLAKNIQYF.